This T cell receptor beta chain was obtained from a study of CD8+ T cells in alopecia areata. The CDR3 extends over 14 amino acids. The V gene end was trimmed by 0 bases and the J gene end by 10 bases; junction bases not matched to a gene: 4. CDR1 SQVTM and CDR2 ANQGSEA come from the germline V gene. The treatment: oral pan-JAK inhibitor, 5-10 mg twice daily. Following extraction, RNA underwent reverse transcription to cDNA, which served as the sequencing template. Method: immunoSEQ multiplex PCR; TCRdb's copy keeps in-frame clones and lacks some. Of about 250,000 clones listed, 45% to 70% are singletons.

This chain joins TRBV29-1 and TRBJ2-2; 11 bases are a match to TRBD1. The source was CD4+ T cells sorted from blood, collected around week 54, from a patient treated with tofacitinib. The receptor comes from a human donor with alopecia areata. CDR3 sequence: CSVEDWTGGKELFF. As DNA, the CDR3 is TGCAGCGTTGAAGACTGGACAGGGGGCAAGGAGCTGTTTTTT.